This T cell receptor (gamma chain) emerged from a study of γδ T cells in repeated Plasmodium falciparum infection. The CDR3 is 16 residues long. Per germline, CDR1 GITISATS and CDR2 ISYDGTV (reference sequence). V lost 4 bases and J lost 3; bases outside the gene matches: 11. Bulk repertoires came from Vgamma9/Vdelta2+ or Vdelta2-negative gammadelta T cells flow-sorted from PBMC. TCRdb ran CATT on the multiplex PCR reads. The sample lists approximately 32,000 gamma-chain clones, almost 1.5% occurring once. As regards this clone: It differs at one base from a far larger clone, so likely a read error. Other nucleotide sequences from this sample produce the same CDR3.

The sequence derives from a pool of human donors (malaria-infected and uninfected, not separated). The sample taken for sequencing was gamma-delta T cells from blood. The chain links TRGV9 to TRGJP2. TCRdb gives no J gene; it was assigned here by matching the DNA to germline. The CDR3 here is CALWEVVGGSDWIKTF. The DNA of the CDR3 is TGTGCCTTGTGGGAAGTGGTTGGGGGTAGTGATTGGATCAAGACGTTT.